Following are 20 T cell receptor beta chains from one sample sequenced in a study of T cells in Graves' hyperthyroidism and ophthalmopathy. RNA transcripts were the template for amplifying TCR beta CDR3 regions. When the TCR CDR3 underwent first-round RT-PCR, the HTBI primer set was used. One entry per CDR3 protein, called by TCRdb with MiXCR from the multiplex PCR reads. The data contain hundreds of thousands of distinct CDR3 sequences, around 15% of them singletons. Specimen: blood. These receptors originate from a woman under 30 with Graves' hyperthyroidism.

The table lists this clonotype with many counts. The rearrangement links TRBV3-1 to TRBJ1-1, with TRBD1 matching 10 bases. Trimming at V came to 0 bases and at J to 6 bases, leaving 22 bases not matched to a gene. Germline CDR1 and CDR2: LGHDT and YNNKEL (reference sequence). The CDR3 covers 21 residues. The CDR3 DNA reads TGTGCCAGCAGCCAAGATCGGGGACAGGGGATGCCCTCTTCCAGCCCCCCTGAAGCTTTCTTT. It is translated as CASSQDRGQGMPSSSPPEAFF.

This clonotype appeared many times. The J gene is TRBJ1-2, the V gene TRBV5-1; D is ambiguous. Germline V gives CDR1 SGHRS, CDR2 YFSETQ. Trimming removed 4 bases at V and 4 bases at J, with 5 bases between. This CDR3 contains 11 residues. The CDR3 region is CASSGGYGYTF. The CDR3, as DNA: TGCGCCAGCAGCGGCGGCTATGGCTACACCTTC. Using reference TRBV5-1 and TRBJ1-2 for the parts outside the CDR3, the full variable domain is KAGVTQTPRYLIKTRGQQVTLSCSPISGHRSVSWYQQTPGQGLQFLFEYFSETQRNKGNFPGRFSGRQFSNSRSEMNVSTLELGDSALYLCASSGGYGYTFGSGTRLTVV.

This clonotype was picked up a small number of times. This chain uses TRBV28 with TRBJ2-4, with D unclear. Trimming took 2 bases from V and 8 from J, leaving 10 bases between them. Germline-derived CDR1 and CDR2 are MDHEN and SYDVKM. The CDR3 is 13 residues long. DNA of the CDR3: TGTGCCAGCAGTTTACCCGTCGGCCACATTCAGTACTTC. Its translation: CASSLPVGHIQYF. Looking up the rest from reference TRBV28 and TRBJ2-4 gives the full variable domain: DVKVTQSSRYLVKRTGEKVFLECVQDMDHENMFWYRQDPGLGLRLIYFSYDVKMKEKGDIPEGYSVSREKKERFSLILESASTNQTSMYLCASSLPVGHIQYFGAGTRLSVL.

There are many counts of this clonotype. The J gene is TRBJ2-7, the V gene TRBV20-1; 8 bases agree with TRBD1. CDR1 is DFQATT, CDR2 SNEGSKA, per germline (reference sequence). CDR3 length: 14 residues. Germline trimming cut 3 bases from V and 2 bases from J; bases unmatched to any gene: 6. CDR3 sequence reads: CSARSGTGTYEQYF. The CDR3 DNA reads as TGCAGTGCTAGGTCCGGGACAGGCACCTACGAGCAGTACTTC.

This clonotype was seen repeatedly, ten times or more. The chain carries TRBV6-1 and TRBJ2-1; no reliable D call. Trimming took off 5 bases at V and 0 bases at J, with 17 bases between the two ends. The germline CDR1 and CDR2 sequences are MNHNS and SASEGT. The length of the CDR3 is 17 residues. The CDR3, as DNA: TGTGCCAGCAGTTGGAGACTCGTTGTCAGCTCCTACAATGAGCAGTTCTTC. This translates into CASSWRLVVSSYNEQFF.

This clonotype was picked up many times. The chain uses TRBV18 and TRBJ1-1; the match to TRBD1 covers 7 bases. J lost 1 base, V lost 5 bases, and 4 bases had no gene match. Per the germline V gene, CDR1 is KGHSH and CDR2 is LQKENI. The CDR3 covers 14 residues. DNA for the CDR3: TGTGCCAGCTCAACGGACAGGCCGAACACTGAAGCTTTCTTT. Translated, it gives CASSTDRPNTEAFF.

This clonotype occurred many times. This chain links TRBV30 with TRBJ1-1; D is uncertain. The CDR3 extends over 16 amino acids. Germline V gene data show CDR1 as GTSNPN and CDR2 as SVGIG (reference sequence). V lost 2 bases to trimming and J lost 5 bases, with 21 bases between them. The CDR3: CAWSRPDRTGGTEAFF. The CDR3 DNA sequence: TGTGCCTGGAGTAGGCCGGACCGGACTGGAGGTACTGAAGCTTTCTTT.

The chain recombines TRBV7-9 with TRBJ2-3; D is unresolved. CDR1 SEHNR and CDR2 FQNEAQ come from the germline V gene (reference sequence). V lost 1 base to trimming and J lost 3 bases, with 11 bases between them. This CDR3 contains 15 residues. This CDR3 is CASSLVLNGTDTQYF. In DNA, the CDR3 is TGTGCCAGCAGCTTAGTCCTCAACGGGACAGATACGCAGTATTTT.

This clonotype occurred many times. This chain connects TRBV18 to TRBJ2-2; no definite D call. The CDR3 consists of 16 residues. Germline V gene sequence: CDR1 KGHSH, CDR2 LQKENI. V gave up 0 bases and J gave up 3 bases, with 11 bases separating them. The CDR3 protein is CASSPPNQADTGELFF. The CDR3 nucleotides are TGTGCCAGCTCACCACCGAATCAGGCCGACACCGGGGAGCTGTTTTTT.

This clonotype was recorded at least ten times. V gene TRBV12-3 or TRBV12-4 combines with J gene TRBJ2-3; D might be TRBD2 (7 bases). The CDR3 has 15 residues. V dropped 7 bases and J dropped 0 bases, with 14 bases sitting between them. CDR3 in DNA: TGTGCCAGCAAAGGGAGGGGACAAAGCACAGATACGCAGTATTTT. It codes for CASKGRGQSTDTQYF.

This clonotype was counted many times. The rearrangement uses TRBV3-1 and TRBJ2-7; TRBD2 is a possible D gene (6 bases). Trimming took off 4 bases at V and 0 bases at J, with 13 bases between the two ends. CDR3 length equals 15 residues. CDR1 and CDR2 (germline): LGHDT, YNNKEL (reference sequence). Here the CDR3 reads CASSPVLAGSYEQYF. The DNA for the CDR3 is TGTGCCAGCAGCCCGGTACTAGCTGGCTCCTACGAGCAGTACTTC.

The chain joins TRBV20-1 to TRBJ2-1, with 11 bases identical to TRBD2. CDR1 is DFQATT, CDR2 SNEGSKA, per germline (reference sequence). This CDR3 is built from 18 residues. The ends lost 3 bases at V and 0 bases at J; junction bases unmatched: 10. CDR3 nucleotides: TGCAGTGCTAGGGGCATAGGGACTAGCGGAGTCTCCTACAATGAGCAGTTCTTC. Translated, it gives CSARGIGTSGVSYNEQFF.

The CDR3, as DNA: TGCAGCTACGGAGGGGGGTTGGGCACTGAAGCTTTCTTT. Translated: CSYGGGLGTEAFF. V usage is TRBV29-1 and J usage is TRBJ1-1; the D gene is possibly TRBD1 (6 bases). The CDR3 is made up of 13 amino acids. The germline CDR1 and CDR2 sequences are SQVTM and ANQGSEA. Trimming shortened V by 8 bases and J by 4 bases, and 17 bases separated the two germline ends.

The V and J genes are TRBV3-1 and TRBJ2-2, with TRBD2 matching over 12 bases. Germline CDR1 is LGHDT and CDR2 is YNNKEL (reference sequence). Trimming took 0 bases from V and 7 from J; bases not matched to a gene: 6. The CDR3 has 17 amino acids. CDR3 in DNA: TGTGCCAGCAGCCAAGATCGACTAGCGGGAGAGGTCGGGGAGCTGTTTTTT. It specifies CASSQDRLAGEVGELFF.

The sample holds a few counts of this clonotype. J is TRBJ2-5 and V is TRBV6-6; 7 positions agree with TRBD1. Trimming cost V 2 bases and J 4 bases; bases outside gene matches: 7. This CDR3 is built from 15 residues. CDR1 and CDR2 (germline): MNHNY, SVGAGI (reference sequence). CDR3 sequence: CASSYLDRALETQYF. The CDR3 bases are TGTGCCAGCAGTTACCTAGACAGGGCCCTAGAGACCCAGTACTTC.

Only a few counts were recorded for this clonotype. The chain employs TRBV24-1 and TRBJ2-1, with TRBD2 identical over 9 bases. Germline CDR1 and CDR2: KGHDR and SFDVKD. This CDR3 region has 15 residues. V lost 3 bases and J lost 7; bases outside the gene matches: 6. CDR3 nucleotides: TGTGCCACCAGTGATACTTATAGCGGGAGTAATGAGCAGTTCTTC. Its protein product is CATSDTYSGSNEQFF.

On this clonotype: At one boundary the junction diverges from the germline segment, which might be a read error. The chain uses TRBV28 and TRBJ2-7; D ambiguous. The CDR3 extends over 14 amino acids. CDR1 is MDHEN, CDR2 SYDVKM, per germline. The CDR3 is CAGSLVGFSYEQYF. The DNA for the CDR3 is TGTGCCGGCAGTTTAGTGGGGTTCTCCTACGAGCAGTACTTC.

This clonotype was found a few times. In DNA form, the CDR3 reads TGTGCCAGCAGCGTAGATCCTAGCGGGAGAGGGGAGACCCAGTACTTC. Residues: CASSVDPSGRGETQYF. The rearrangement joins TRBV9 to TRBJ2-5, with TRBD2 matching over 10 bases. V was clipped by 0 bases and J by 5 bases; unmatched bases: 7. The CDR3 runs to 16 residues. CDR1 is SGDLS, CDR2 YYNGEE, per germline.

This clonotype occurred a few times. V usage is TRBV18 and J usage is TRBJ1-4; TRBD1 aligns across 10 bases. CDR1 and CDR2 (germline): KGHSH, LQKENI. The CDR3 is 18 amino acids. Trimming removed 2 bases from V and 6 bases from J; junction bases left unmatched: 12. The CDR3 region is CASSPIKDRGLVDEKLFF. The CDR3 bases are TGTGCCAGCTCACCAATTAAGGACAGGGGGTTAGTGGATGAAAAACTGTTTTTT.

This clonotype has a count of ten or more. The CDR3 reads CASSLKLSVGAFF. CDR3 in DNA: TGTGCCAGCAGCTTGAAATTGTCAGTCGGAGCTTTCTTT. The chain employs TRBV7-2 and TRBJ1-1; no clear D gene. Germline V gene lookup returns CDR1 SGHTA and CDR2 FQGNSA. V was clipped by 3 bases and J by 10 bases, with 15 bases between them. This CDR3 is 13 amino acids long.